Listed below are T cell receptor beta chains from one sample, sequenced in a study of cytomegalovirus exposure and HLA in healthy donors. TCRdb's copy holds only in-frame clones and misses some; the assay was immunoSEQ multiplex PCR. The table shows over 95,000 clones, with 74% occurring only once. Sequences were obtained from PBMCs. These receptors came from a human donor in good health. The CDR3 runs from the conserved cysteine through the conserved F or W. The D gene is left open where the match is weak. Only some rows state a clone size, as once, few, many or a class for expanded clones.

>TRBV4-1|TRBD1|-|TRBJ2-3
TGCGCCAGCAGCCAAGTGGGACAGAAGACAGATACGCAGTATTTT
CASSQVGQKTDTQYF
>TRBV5-1|-|-|TRBJ2-1
TGCGCCAGCAGCGGTCTAGTTATCAATGAGCAGTTCTTC
CASSGLVINEQFF
>TRBV5-6|-|-|TRBJ2-4
TGTGCCAGCAGCCCGTATGAACTAGCCAAAAACATTCAGTACTTC
CASSPYELAKNIQYF
>TRBV2|TRBD1|-|TRBJ2-7
TGTGCCAGTACCGGGACAGGGGGTTACGAGCAGTACTTC
CASTGTGGYEQYF
>TRBV7-7|-|-|TRBJ2-7
TGTGCCAGCAGCTTAAACTTTGGACAGACTTACGAGCAGTACTTC
CASSLNFGQTYEQYF
>TRBV30|TRBD2|-|TRBJ2-3
TGTGCCTGGAATAGGCGGGAGTCAGATACGCAGTATTTT
CAWNRRESDTQYF
>TRBV27|-|-|TRBJ1-3
TGTGCCAGCAGTTTACAGGGTTCAGGAAACACCATATATTTT
CASSLQGSGNTIYF
>TRBV18|-|-|TRBJ1-1
TGTGCCAGCTCACCTAGGGGGACGGTGAACACTGAAGCTTTCTTT
CASSPRGTVNTEAFF
>TRBV10-3|-|few|TRBJ1-4
TGTGCCATCAAGGCAGGGACTAATGAAAAACTGTTTTTT
CAIKAGTNEKLFF
>TRBV19|TRBD2|few|TRBJ2-3
TGTGCCAGTAGCATAGCGGGAGGGCCGGCAGATACGCAGTATTTT
CASSIAGGPADTQYF
>TRBV11-1|-|-|TRBJ1-1
TGTGCCAGCAGCGGGCACAGCGGACTGAACACTGAAGCTTTCTTT
CASSGHSGLNTEAFF
>TRBV4-1|-|-|TRBJ1-1
TGCGCCAGCAGCCCAGGCAGCCGTAACACTGAAGCTTTCTTT
CASSPGSRNTEAFF
>TRBV5-4|TRBD1|-|TRBJ2-7
TGTGCCAGCAGCCCAGGGACAGGGGGGCCATCCTACGAGCAGTACTTC
CASSPGTGGPSYEQYF
>TRBV6-4|TRBD2|-|TRBJ2-3
TGTGCCAGCAGTAGCGGGAGTAGCACAGATACGCAGTATTTT
CASSSGSSTDTQYF
>TRBV28|-|-|TRBJ2-7
TGTGCCAGCAGTCATGCTAACAGGAGAAGCTCCTACGAGCAGTACTTC
CASSHANRRSSYEQYF
>TRBV27|TRBD1|-|TRBJ1-1
TGTGCCAGCAGAATCGCTCAGGGGGCGGGCGAAAAGAGACCCTGGAAGGCGGCTTTCTTT
CASRIAQGAGEKRPWKAAFF
>TRBV11-3|-|-|TRBJ2-1
TGTGCCAGCAGGGCGGGGAATGAGCAGTTCTTC
CASRAGNEQFF
>TRBV7-9|-|-|TRBJ2-1
TGTGCCAGCAGCTCGTCCACCAGGGGAGGGGACGTGGAGTTCTTC
CASSSSTRGGDVEFF
>TRBV27|TRBD1|-|TRBJ2-5
TGTGCCAGCAGTCTATCGCGACAGGGACGAGAGACCCAGTACTTC
CASSLSRQGRETQYF
>TRBV28|TRBD1|-|TRBJ2-5
TGTGCCAGCAGTTTGGCAGGGGGCTCAGAGACCCAGTACTTC
CASSLAGGSETQYF
>TRBV29-1|TRBD2|once|TRBJ2-7
TGCAGCGTCGCATTAGCGGGAGGGGAGGGCGAGCAGTACTTC
CSVALAGGEGEQYF
>TRBV4-3|TRBD2|-|TRBJ2-2
TGCGCCAGCAGCCAAGTCCCCGGACTAGCGGGGGCCATCGGGGAGCTGTTTTTT
CASSQVPGLAGAIGELFF
>TRBV7-9|-|-|TRBJ1-1
TGTGCCAGCAGCTTAGAACTCGACACTGAAGCTTTCTTT
CASSLELDTEAFF
>TRBV15|-|-|TRBJ1-5
TGTGCCACCGCGGACAGCCCCAGCATCCCTGCGCCCCAGCATTTT
CATADSPSIPAPQHF
>TRBV29-1|-|-|TRBJ2-7
TGCAGCGTTGAAGATCACTACTCCTACGAGCAGTACTTC
CSVEDHYSYEQYF
>TRBV2|-|-|TRBJ1-1
TGTGCCAGCAGTGGAAGGGGCCTGGGAACTGAAGCTTTCTTT
CASSGRGLGTEAFF
>TRBV19|-|few|TRBJ1-6
TGTGCCAGTAGTACCCTCGGGGAATCACCCCTCCACTTT
CASSTLGESPLHF
>TRBV29-1|-|-|TRBJ2-7
TGCAGCGTTGAGGTCAGTTTAAGCTCCTACGAGCAGTACTTC
CSVEVSLSSYEQYF
>TRBV28|TRBD1|-|TRBJ1-4
TGTGCCAGCAGTTTATCCCCGGGACAGGGGGAACTGTTTTTT
CASSLSPGQGELFF
>TRBV7-9|TRBD1|few|TRBJ1-2
TGTGCCAGCAGTACCGGGACAGAAAGACTCTATGGCTACACCTTC
CASSTGTERLYGYTF
>TRBV27|-|-|TRBJ1-2
TGTGCCAGCAGTTTATCGGGCCGATCCAATGGCTACACCTTC
CASSLSGRSNGYTF
>TRBV29-1|TRBD1|once|TRBJ1-4
TGCAGCGTTGTTCAGGGGGCGAGTGAAAAACTGTTTTTT
CSVVQGASEKLFF
>TRBV27|-|-|TRBJ1-1
TGTGCCAGCAGTCCCAGGACGGGGACATGGTTGTTCACTGAAGCTTTCTTT
CASSPRTGTWLFTEAFF
>TRBV6-5|-|-|TRBJ2-3
TGTGCCAGCAGTTACACGGCGGGAATGGGGGATACGCAGTATTTT
CASSYTAGMGDTQYF
>TRBV28|TRBD1|once|TRBJ1-2
TGTGCCATTATGGAGATGGACAGGGAAAATGGCTACACCTTC
CAIMEMDRENGYTF
>TRBV5-1|-|-|TRBJ2-7
TGCGCCAGCAGCTTGCCGGGACTTTACGAGCAGTACTTC
CASSLPGLYEQYF
>TRBV28|-|-|TRBJ2-7
TGTGCCAGCAGGGGTAGTGGGGGCCCCTACGAGCAGTACTTC
CASRGSGGPYEQYF
>TRBV5-1|-|-|TRBJ1-2
TGCGCCAGCAGCCCGACAGGTTTCCTTAACTATGGCTACACCTTC
CASSPTGFLNYGYTF
>TRBV18|-|-|TRBJ1-1
TGTGCCAGCTCACCCCAGGAACAGGTGAACACTGAAGCTTTCTTT
CASSPQEQVNTEAFF
>TRBV30|TRBD1|-|TRBJ1-6
TGTGCCTGGTGCCGGGACAGAGGGTCGGGTTCACCCCTCCACTTT
CAWCRDRGSGSPLHF
>TRBV7-8|-|-|TRBJ2-1
TGTGCCAGCAGCACCCAGGGACTGTCGGATGAGCAGTTCTTC
CASSTQGLSDEQFF
>TRBV25-1|-|-|TRBJ1-6
TGTGCCAGCAGTGAATTCGGTAGCTCCTATAATTCACCCCTCCACTTT
CASSEFGSSYNSPLHF
>TRBV7-9|-|few|TRBJ2-1
TGTGCCAGCAGCTTAGCGCACGCGGGGGCCTCCTACAATGAGCAGTTCTTC
CASSLAHAGASYNEQFF
>TRBV27|-|-|TRBJ1-5
TGTGCCAGCAGTTTAACGGGGGATAGCAATCAGCCCCAGCATTTT
CASSLTGDSNQPQHF
>TRBV6-6|TRBD2|few|TRBJ2-1
TGTGCCAGCAGTTACGTAACTAGCGGGACCGCCCGTGAGCAGTTCTTC
CASSYVTSGTAREQFF
>TRBV10-2|-|few|TRBJ2-1
TGCGCCAGCAAAGAGAGCTCCTACAATGAGCAGTTCTTC
CASKESSYNEQFF
>TRBV7-9|-|-|TRBJ1-1
TGTGCCAGCAGCTTAGACAGGGTGACTGAAGCTTTCTTT
CASSLDRVTEAFF
>TRBV5-6|-|-|TRBJ1-1
TGTGCCAGCAGCTTGTTAGACATGAACACTGAAGCTTTCTTT
CASSLLDMNTEAFF
>TRBV6-1|-|-|TRBJ1-2
TGTGCCAGCAAGGAGGCTAACTATGGCTACACCTTC
CASKEANYGYTF
>TRBV4-3|TRBD1|once|TRBJ1-5
TGCGCCAGCAGCCAAGAGACAGGGGGGAAGCCCCAGCATTTT
CASSQETGGKPQHF
>TRBV7-3|-|-|TRBJ1-6
TGTGCCAGCAGCCAGAGCGGACGAGGGTCAAACCCCCTCCACTTT
CASSQSGRGSNPLHF
>TRBV27|TRBD2|-|TRBJ2-3
TGTGCCAGCATCCCTATCAGGGCTAGCGGGAGAGTGGGTACAGATACGCAGTATTTT
CASIPIRASGRVGTDTQYF
>TRBV7-2|TRBD2|-|TRBJ2-7
TGTGCCAGCAGTCCCAACGCCCTCAGCGGGGTTCAGCAGTACTTC
CASSPNALSGVQQYF
>TRBV25-1|-|-|TRBJ1-2
TGTGCCACCTACAGGGATGGCTATGGCTACACCTTC
CATYRDGYGYTF
>TRBV6-1|-|few|TRBJ1-1
TGTGCCAGCAGTACAGGGTTTACTGAAGCTTTCTTT
CASSTGFTEAFF
>TRBV30|-|-|TRBJ1-2
TGTGCCTGGAGCCCAGGGTCTGGCTATGGCTACACCTTC
CAWSPGSGYGYTF